One and the same sample provided the 8 T cell receptor beta chains below, sequenced in a study of T cells after yellow fever vaccination. Via MiXCR, TCRdb re-called the 5' RACE reads, giving one row per CDR3 protein. The table shows about 400,000 distinct CDR3 sequences, with over 5% occurring only once. The sample was PBMCs, taken 5 days after the yellow fever booster vaccination. The receptors originated from a young man who received the YFV17D yellow fever vaccine.

This rearrangement joins TRBV24-1 to TRBJ2-2, with D perhaps matching TRBD1 or TRBD2 (5 bases each). CDR3 length: 14 amino acids. Trimming shortened V by 9 bases and J by 0 bases, and 10 bases separated the two germline ends. Germline CDR1 is KGHDR and CDR2 is SFDVKD. The CDR3 nucleotides are TGTGCCACCCAGGGACCCGCGAACACCGGGGAGCTGTTTTTT. Amino acids: CATQGPANTGELFF.

There are many counts of this clonotype. This sequence joins TRBV12-3 or TRBV12-4 and TRBJ2-7; tentatively, D is TRBD1 (6 bases). V lost 6 bases and J 5 bases, leaving 17 bases between the germline ends. This CDR3 contains 14 residues. CDR3 nucleotide sequence: TGTGCCAGCAGCCCACTTTATGGGGGCCACGAGCAGTACTTC. Protein product: CASSPLYGGHEQYF.

The chain recombines TRBV7-2 with TRBJ2-7; a possible D gene is TRBD2 (5 bases). The germline gives CDR1 SGHTA, CDR2 FQGNSA. V was shortened by 4 bases and J by 2 bases, with 12 bases between the two germline ends. The CDR3 has 14 residues. CDR3 in DNA: TGTGCCAGCAGCTCCCGGGGTGGCACCTACGAGCAGTACTTC. Protein: CASSSRGGTYEQYF.

This clonotype was picked up many times. CDR3 DNA: TGTGCCAGCACAGGAGACACCCACTACGAGCAGTACTTC. This translates into CASTGDTHYEQYF. V usage is TRBV28 and J usage is TRBJ2-7; D ambiguous. V shed 7 bases and J shed 3 bases, with 13 bases lying between them. The CDR3 is made up of 13 amino acids. Germline-derived CDR1 and CDR2 are MDHEN and SYDVKM.

This clonotype was observed at least ten times. This chain uses TRBV5-1 with TRBJ2-3; D unclear. The length of the CDR3 is 13 residues. Trimming cost V 3 bases and J 5 bases, with 10 bases left between them. Germline-derived CDR1 and CDR2 are SGHRS and YFSETQ. CDR3 sequence: CASSSSPQDTQYF. CDR3 in DNA: TGCGCCAGCAGCTCGTCTCCCCAAGATACGCAGTATTTT.

In its sample, this clonotype was seen many times. The chain carries TRBV5-1 and TRBJ2-2, with D uncertain. The V gene lost 0 bases and the J gene lost 7 bases, with 7 bases spanning the gap. Germline CDR1 and CDR2: SGHRS and YFSETQ. The CDR3 is 13 residues long. The CDR3 DNA follows: TGCGCCAGCAGCTTGGCGTTGGTCGGGGAGCTGTTTTTT. Encoded protein: CASSLALVGELFF. Full variable domain (missing parts from reference TRBV5-1 and TRBJ2-2): KAGVTQTPRYLIKTRGQQVTLSCSPISGHRSVSWYQQTPGQGLQFLFEYFSETQRNKGNFPGRFSGRQFSNSRSEMNVSTLELGDSALYLCASSLALVGELFFGEGSRLTVL.

The J gene is TRBJ2-7, the V gene TRBV3-1, with D perhaps matching TRBD2 (6 bases). V lost 3 bases to trimming and J lost 3 bases, with 12 bases between them. This CDR3 contains 14 residues. Germline V gives CDR1 LGHDT, CDR2 YNNKEL (reference sequence). CDR3 region: CASSHGTHLYEQYF. In DNA form, the CDR3 reads TGTGCCAGCAGCCACGGGACTCATCTCTACGAGCAGTACTTC.

This sequence joins TRBV7-2 and TRBJ2-7; perhaps TRBD1 as D (6 bases). The CDR3 is 15 amino acids. Germline CDR1 and CDR2: SGHTA and FQGNSA. Between the trimmed V and J ends, which lost 5 bases and 1 base, there was a span of 15 bases. The CDR3 loop is CASSQGLQGSYEQYF. The CDR3 DNA follows: TGTGCCAGCAGCCAGGGCTTACAGGGTTCCTACGAGCAGTACTTC. Full variable domain (missing parts from reference TRBV7-2 and TRBJ2-7): GAGVSQSPSNKVTEKGKDVELRCDPISGHTALYWYRQSLGQGLEFLIYFQGNSAPDKSGLPSDRFSAERTGGSVSTLTIQRTQQEDSAVYLCASSQGLQGSYEQYFGPGTRLTVT.